This T cell receptor beta chain derives from a study of CD8 T cells in Susac syndrome. V lost 0 bases to trimming and J lost 8 bases, with 7 bases between them. Germline assignment: CDR1 MGHRA and CDR2 YSYEKL. The CDR3 is made up of 13 amino acids. Worth noting for this clonotype: Its antigen is still unknown.

General study findings and limits: In TEMRA cells and active patients, CD8+ clonal expansion in Susac reached its peak.

The RNA, about 0.5 to 1 ug, was put through reverse transcription using random hexamers. The method of amplification for TCR beta CDR3 was immunoSEQ multiplex PCR, covering 54 Vbeta and 13 Jbeta. From the immunoSEQ multiplex PCR reads, TCRdb called clonotypes with MiXCR, one entry per CDR3 protein. The sample records approximately 50,000 distinct CDR3 sequences, about 95% being singletons. The chain has TRBV4-1 and TRBJ2-2; D gene uncertain. Sequenced: CD8+ T cells from PBMCs. The origin of this receptor is a human donor with Susac syndrome. The CDR3 DNA follows: TGCGCCAGCAGCCAAGATGGGGTTGGGGAGCTGTTTTTT. Translating gives CASSQDGVGELFF.